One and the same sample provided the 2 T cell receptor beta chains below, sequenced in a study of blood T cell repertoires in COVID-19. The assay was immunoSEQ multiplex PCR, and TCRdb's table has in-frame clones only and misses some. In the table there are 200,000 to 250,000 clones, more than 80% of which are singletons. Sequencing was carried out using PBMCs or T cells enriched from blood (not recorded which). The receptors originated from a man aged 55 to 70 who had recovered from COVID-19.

CDR3 sequence reads: CASSPGDPRAGEQYF. The DNA of the CDR3 is TGTGCCAGCAGCCCAGGGGATCCCCGGGCGGGTGAGCAGTACTTC. The chain carries TRBV7-9 and TRBJ2-7, with D possibly TRBD1 on 6 matching bases. The germline V and J ends were trimmed by 5 bases and 7 bases, with 21 bases remaining between them. Germline V gene lookup returns CDR1 SEHNR and CDR2 FQNEAQ (reference sequence). This CDR3 has 15 residues.

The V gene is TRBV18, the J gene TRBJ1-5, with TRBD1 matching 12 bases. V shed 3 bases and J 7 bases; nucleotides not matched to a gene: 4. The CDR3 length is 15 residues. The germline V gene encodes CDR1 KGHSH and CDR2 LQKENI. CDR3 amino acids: CASSPGTGGRQPQHF. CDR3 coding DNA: TGTGCCAGCTCACCCGGGACAGGGGGCCGGCAGCCCCAGCATTTT.